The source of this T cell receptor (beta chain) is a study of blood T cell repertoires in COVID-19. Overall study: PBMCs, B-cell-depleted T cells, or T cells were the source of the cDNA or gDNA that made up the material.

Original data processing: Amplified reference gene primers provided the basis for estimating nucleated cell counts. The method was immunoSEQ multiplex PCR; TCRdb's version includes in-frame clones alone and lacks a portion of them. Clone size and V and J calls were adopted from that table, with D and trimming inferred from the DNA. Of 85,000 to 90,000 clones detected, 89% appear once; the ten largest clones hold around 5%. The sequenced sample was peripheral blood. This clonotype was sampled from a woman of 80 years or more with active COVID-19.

The CDR3 here is CASSSRSSSYF. CDR3 coding DNA: TGTGCCAGCAGCTCCAGATCTTCGTCTTACTTC. J is TRBJ2-7 and V is TRBV6-6; the D is unclear. The V end was cut by 6 bases, the J end by 13 bases, with 16 bases between. The CDR3 consists of 11 residues. The germline CDR1 and CDR2 sequences are MNHNY and SVGAGI (reference sequence).